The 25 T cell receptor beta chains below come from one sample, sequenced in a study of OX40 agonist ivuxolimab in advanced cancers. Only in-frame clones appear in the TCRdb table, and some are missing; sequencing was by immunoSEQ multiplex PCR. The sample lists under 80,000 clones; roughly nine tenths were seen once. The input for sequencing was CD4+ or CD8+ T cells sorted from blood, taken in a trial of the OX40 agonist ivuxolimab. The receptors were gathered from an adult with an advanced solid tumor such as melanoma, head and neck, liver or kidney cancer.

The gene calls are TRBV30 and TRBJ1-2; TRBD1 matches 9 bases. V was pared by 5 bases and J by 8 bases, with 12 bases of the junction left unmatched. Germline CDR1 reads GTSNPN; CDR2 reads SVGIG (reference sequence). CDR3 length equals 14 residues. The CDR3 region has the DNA TGTGCCTGGGCGCCCGGGACAGGGACTGAGGGCTACACCTTC. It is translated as CAWAPGTGTEGYTF.

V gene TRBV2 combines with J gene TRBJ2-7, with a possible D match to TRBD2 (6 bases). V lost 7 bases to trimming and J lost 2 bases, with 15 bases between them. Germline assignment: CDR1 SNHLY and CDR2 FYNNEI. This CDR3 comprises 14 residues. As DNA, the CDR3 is TGTGCCAGCACAGGAGGAGGGATCGCCTACGAGCAGTACTTC. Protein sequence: CASTGGGIAYEQYF.

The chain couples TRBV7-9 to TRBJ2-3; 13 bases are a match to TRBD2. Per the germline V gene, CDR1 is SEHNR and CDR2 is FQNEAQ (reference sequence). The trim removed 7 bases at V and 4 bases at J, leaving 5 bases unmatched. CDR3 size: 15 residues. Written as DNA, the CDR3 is TGTGCCAGCACGGGACTAGCGGGGTCGGCAGATACGCAGTATTTT. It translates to CASTGLAGSADTQYF.

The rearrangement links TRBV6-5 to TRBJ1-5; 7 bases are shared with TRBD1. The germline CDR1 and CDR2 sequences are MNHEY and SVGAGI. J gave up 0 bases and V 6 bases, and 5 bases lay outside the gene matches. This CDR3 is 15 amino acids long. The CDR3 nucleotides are TGTGCCAGCAGCCCCGGGACAGTTAGCAATCAGCCCCAGCATTTT. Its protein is CASSPGTVSNQPQHF.

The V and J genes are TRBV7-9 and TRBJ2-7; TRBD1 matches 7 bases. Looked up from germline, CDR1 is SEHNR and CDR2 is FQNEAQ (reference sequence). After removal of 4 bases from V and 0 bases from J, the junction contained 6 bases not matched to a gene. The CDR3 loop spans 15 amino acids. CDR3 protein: CASSWDSPFSYEQYF. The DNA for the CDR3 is TGTGCCAGCAGCTGGGACAGCCCTTTCTCCTACGAGCAGTACTTC.

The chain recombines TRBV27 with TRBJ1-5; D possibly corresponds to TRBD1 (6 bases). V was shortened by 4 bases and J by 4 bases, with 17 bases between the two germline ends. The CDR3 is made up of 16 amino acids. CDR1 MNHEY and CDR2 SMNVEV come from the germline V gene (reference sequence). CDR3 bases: TGTGCCAGCAGTTCCTCCTCGGGACACATAAATCAGCCCCAGCATTTT. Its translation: CASSSSSGHINQPQHF.

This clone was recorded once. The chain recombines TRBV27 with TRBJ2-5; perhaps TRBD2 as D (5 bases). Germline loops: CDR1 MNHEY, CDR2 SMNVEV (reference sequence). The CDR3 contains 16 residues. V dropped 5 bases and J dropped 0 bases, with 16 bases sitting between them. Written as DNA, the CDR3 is TGTGCCAGCAGTCTCACGGGGTTGGGGTACCAAGAGACCCAGTACTTC. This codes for CASSLTGLGYQETQYF.

The CDR3 protein is CASDLQGNYEQYF. The CDR3 nucleotides read TGTGCCAGCGACCTACAGGGGAACTACGAGCAGTACTTC. The V and J genes are TRBV7-9 and TRBJ2-7; 7 bases fit TRBD1. Germline trimming cut 8 bases from V and 3 bases from J; bases unmatched to any gene: 7. The CDR3 runs 13 residues. CDR1 and CDR2 from the germline V gene are SEHNR and FQNEAQ (reference sequence).

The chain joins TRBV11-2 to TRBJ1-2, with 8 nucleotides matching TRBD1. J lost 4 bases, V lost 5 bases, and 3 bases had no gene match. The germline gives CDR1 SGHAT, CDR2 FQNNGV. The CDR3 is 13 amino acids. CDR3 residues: CASSPGTGYGYTF. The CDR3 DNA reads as TGTGCCAGCAGCCCCGGGACAGGCTATGGCTACACCTTC.

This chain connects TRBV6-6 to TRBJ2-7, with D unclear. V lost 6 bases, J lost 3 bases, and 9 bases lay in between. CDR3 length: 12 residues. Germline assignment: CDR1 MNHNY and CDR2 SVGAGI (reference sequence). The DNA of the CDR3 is TGTGCCAGCAGCGACCCCAACTACGAGCAGTACTTC. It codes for CASSDPNYEQYF.

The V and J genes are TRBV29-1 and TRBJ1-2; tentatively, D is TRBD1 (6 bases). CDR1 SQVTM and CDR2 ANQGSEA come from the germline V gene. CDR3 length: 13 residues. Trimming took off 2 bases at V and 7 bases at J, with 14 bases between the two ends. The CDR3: CSVERGGASGYTF. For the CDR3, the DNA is TGCAGCGTTGAAAGGGGGGGGGCCTCTGGCTACACCTTC.

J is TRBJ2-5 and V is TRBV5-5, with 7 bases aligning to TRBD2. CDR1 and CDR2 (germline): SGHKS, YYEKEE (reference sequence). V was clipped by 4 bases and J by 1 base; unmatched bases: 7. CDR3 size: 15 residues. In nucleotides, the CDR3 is TGTGCCAGCAGCCTGTGGGGGGGACCCCAAGAGACCCAGTACTTC. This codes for CASSLWGGPQETQYF.

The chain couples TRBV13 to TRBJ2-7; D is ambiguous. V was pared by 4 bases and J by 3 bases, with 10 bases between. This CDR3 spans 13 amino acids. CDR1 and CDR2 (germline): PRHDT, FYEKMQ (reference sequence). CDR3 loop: CASSSGVYYEQYF. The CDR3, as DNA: TGTGCCAGCAGCTCTGGGGTCTACTACGAGCAGTACTTC. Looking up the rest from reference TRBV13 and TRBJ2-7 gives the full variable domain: AAGVIQSPRHLIKEKRETATLKCYPIPRHDTVYWYQQGPGQDPQFLISFYEKMQSDKGSIPDRFSAQQFSDYHSELNMSSLELGDSALYFCASSSGVYYEQYFGPGTRLTVT.

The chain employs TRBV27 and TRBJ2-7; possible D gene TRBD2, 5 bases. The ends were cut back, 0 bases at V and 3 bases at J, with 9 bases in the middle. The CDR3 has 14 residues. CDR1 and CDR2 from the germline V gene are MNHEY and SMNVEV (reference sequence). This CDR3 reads CASSLSGSGYEQYF. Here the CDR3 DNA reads TGTGCCAGCAGTTTATCAGGCAGCGGCTACGAGCAGTACTTC.

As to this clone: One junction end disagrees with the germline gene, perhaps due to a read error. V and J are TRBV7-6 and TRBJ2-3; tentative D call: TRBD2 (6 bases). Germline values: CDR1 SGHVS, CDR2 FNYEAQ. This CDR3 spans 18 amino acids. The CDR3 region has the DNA TGTGCCAGCAGCTCCCACCCCAGACTAGTAGACCGCACGGATACGCAGTATTTT. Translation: CASSSHPRLVDRTDTQYF.

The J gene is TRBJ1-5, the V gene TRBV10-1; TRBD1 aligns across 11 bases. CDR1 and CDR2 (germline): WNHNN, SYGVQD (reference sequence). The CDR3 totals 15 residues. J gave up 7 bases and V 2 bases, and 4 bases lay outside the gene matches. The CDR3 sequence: CASSESRDRGQPQHF. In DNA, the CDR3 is TGCGCCAGCAGTGAGAGCCGGGACAGGGGGCAGCCCCAGCATTTT.

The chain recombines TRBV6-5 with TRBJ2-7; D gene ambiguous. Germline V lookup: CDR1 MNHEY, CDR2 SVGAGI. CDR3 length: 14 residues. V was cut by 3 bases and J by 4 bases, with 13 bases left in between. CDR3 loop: CASSYSDRGYEQYF. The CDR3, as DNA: TGTGCCAGCAGTTATTCTGATAGAGGTTACGAGCAGTACTTC.

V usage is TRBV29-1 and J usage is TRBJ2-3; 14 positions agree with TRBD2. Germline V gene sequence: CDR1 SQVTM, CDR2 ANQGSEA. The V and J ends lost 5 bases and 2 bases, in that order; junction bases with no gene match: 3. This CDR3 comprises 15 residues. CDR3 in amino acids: CSVWGLAGVTDTQYF. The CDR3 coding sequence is TGCAGCGTTTGGGGACTAGCGGGGGTCACAGATACGCAGTATTTT.

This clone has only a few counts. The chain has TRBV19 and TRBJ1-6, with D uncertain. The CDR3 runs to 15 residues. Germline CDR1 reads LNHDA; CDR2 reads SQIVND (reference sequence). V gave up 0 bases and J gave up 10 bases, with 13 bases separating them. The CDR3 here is CASSIEFGLYSPLHF. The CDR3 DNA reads TGTGCCAGTAGTATAGAGTTTGGGTTGTACTCACCCCTCCACTTT.

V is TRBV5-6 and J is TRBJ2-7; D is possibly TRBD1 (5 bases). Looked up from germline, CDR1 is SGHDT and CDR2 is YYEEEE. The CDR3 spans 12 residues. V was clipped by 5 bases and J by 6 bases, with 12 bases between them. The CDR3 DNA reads TGTGCCAGCAGAAATGACAGCTTCGAGCAGTACTTC. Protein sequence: CASRNDSFEQYF.

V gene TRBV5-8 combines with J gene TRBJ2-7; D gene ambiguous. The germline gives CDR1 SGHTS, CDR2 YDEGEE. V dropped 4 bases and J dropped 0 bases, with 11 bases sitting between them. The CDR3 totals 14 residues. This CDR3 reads CASSGFRSSYEQYF. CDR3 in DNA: TGTGCCAGCAGCGGCTTTAGGAGCTCCTACGAGCAGTACTTC.

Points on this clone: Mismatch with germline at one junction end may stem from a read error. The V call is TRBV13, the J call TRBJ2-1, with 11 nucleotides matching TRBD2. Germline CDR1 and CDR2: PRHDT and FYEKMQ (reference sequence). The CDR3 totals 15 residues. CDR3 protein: CASSLAGGRDNEQFF. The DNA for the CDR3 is TGTGCCAGCAGTTTAGCGGGGGGGCGAGACAATGAGCAGTTCTTC.

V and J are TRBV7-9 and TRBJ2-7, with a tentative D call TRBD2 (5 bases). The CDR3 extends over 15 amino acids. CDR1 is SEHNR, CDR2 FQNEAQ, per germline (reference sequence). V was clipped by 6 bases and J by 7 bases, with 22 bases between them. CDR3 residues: CASSQSDYGFGEQYF. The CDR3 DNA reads TGTGCCAGCAGTCAATCAGACTACGGGTTTGGGGAGCAGTACTTC.

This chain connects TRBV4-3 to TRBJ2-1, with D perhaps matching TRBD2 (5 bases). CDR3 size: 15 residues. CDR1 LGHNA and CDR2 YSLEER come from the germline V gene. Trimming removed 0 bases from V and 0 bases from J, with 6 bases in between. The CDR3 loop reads CASSQDTSSYNEQFF. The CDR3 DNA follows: TGCGCCAGCAGCCAAGATACTAGCTCCTACAATGAGCAGTTCTTC.

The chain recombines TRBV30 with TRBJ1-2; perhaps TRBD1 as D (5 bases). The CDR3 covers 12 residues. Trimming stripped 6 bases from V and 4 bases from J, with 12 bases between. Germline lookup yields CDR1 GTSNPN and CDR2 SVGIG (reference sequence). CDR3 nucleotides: TGTGCCTGCCCCCGGGGGAGCTATGGCTACACCTTC. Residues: CACPRGSYGYTF.